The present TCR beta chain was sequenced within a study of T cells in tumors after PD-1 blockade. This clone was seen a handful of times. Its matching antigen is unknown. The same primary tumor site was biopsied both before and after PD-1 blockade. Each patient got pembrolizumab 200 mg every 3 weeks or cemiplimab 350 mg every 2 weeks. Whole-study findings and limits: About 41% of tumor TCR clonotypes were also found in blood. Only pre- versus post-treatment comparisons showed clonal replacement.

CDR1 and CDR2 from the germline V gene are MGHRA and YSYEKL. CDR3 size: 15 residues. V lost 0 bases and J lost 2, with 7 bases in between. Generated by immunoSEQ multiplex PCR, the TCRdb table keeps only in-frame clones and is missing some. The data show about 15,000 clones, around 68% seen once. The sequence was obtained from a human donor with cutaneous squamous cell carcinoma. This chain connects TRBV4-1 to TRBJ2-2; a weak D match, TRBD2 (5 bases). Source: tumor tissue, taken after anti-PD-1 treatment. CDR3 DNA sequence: TGCGCCAGCAGCCAAGATCCGGGAAACACCGGGGAGCTGTTTTTT. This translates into CASSQDPGNTGELFF.